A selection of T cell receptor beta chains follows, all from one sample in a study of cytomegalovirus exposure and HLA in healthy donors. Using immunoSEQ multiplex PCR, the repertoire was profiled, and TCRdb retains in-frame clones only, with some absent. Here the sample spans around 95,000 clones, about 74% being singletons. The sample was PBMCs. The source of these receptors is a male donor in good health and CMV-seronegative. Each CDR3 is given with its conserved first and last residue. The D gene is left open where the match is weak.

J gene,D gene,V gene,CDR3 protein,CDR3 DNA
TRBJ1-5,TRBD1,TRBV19,CASSMGQVGNQPQHF,TGTGCCAGTAGTATGGGACAGGTTGGCAATCAGCCCCAGCATTTT
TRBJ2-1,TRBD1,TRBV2,CASSADRGIFSGEQFF,TGTGCCAGCAGCGCGGACAGGGGGATCTTTTCCGGTGAGCAGTTCTTC
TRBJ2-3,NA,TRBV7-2,CASSFPGTDTQYF,TGTGCCAGCAGCTTCCCCGGCACAGATACGCAGTATTTT
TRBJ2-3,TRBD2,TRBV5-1,CAGRTSGRSSTDTQYF,TGCGCCGGCCGGACTAGCGGGAGGAGCAGCACAGATACGCAGTATTTT
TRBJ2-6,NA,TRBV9,CASSVGFWAGANVLTF,TGTGCCAGCAGCGTGGGCTTTTGGGCTGGGGCCAACGTCCTGACTTTC
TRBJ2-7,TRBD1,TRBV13,CASSTRDRGHEQYF,TGTGCCAGCAGCACCCGGGACAGGGGTCACGAGCAGTACTTC
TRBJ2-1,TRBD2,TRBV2,CASSETLAGDLYEQFF,TGTGCCAGCAGTGAAACACTAGCGGGAGATCTATATGAGCAGTTCTTC
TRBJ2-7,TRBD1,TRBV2,CASSAPGQASYEQYF,TGTGCCAGCAGTGCTCCGGGACAGGCCTCCTACGAGCAGTACTTC
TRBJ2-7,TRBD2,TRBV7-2,CASTRFSGDSYEQYF,TGTGCCAGCACCCGATTTAGCGGGGACTCCTACGAGCAGTACTTC
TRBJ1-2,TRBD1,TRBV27,CASRSGQGLLRGYTF,TGTGCCAGCCGATCAGGACAGGGTCTTCTTCGTGGCTACACCTTC